This T cell receptor beta chain came from a study of a mutant IDH1 vaccine in newly diagnosed glioma. Libraries were prepared by immunoSEQ multiplex PCR; TCRdb keeps only in-frame clonotypes and omits some of them. Counted here are about 94,000 clones, just under 90% occurring once; the ten biggest clones make up 0.6% to 0.95%. From germline, CDR1 is MDHEN and CDR2 SYDVKM. The CDR3 extends over 12 amino acids. V dropped 3 bases and J dropped 7; count of bases not matched to a gene: 1. In regard to this clone: Its specificity is not known.

This sample's time point: week 47, end of study. In the vaccine, a single dose held 300 ug of the mutant IDH1 20-mer peptide, along with topical imiquimod. The sample consisted of PBMCs, taken from a glioma patient whose treatment included an IDH1 peptide vaccine. The genes are TRBV28 and TRBJ2-3, with 7 bases that match TRBD1. The clonotype originates from a woman aged 50 to 60 with glioma. The CDR3 bases are TGTGCCAGCAGTTTGGGACAGAATACGCAGTATTTT. Its translation is CASSLGQNTQYF.